This TCR beta chain is from a study of T cell responses to AZD1222 COVID-19 vaccine. Overall study results and limits: An increase in Spike-specific TCR breadth and depth was observed after two AZD1222 doses. With dominance at 160-218 and 743-854, vaccine-associated CD4 TCRs spanned spike. Possibly, clonal diversity was underestimated; donors were largely white British and included more females.

Details on this clone: The antigen is not known.

Profiling relied on immunoSEQ multiplex PCR, and the TCRdb table lists in-frame clones only, not all of them. The table includes approximately 140,000 clones, around nine tenths detected once. V was clipped by 3 bases and J by 0 bases, with 16 bases between them. The CDR3 runs to 16 residues. The V gene's germline CDR1 is SGHRS and CDR2 YFSETQ. This clonotype was sampled from an adult who received the AZD1222 COVID-19 vaccine. J is TRBJ2-7 and V is TRBV5-1; the D gene is possibly TRBD2 (5 bases). The sequences come from peripheral blood, collected 28 days after the second AZD1222 dose. The CDR3 nucleotides read TGCGCCAGCAGCTCCACCGAAGCGGAGAGCTCCTACGAGCAGTACTTC. This encodes CASSSTEAESSYEQYF.